The 21 T cell receptor beta chains below all came from one sample that was sequenced in a study of T-cell memory formation after mild COVID-19. TCRdb used MiXCR to reprocess the 5' RACE reads, holding one entry per CDR3 protein. This sample yields hundreds of thousands of distinct CDR3 sequences, of which less than 25% are seen a single time; approximately 8% belongs to the top ten. Sequencing was performed on PBMCs or a T cell subset sorted from them (not recorded which). The receptors shown here come from an adult woman who had mild COVID-19 (a few samples of this study predate the infection). Cell type and time point are not known.

In its sample, this clonotype was seen a few times. The rearrangement joins TRBV12-3 or TRBV12-4 to TRBJ1-2; the D gene is possibly TRBD1 (5 bases). V was shortened by 3 bases and J by 4 bases, with 9 bases between the two germline ends. The CDR3 spans 13 residues. CDR3 nucleotide sequence: TGTGCCAGCAGTTTGGGGACCGTCTATGGCTACACCTTC. This encodes CASSLGTVYGYTF.

There are a few counts of this clonotype. V is TRBV10-2 and J is TRBJ2-1, with 9 bases fitting TRBD2. After removal of 8 bases from V and 9 bases from J, the junction contained 8 bases not matched to a gene. This CDR3 is built from 13 residues. Germline CDR1 WSHSY, CDR2 SAAADI. CDR3 coding DNA: TGCGCCAGCGCGGGGGCTAGCGGGACTGAGCAGTTCTTC. This gives the protein CASAGASGTEQFF.

This clonotype was detected only a few times. The V and J genes are TRBV6-5 and TRBJ2-7; a possible D gene is TRBD1 (7 bases). Per germline, CDR1 MNHEY and CDR2 SVGAGI. The CDR3 is made up of 17 amino acids. V dropped 3 bases and J dropped 3 bases, with 21 bases sitting between them. CDR3 region: CASSYGLEGALVYEQYF. The CDR3 nucleotides are TGTGCCAGCAGTTATGGGTTGGAGGGGGCTCTCGTCTACGAGCAGTACTTC.

This chain uses TRBV20-1 with TRBJ2-1, with TRBD2 as a possible D gene (6 bases). Per the germline V gene, CDR1 is DFQATT and CDR2 is SNEGSKA (reference sequence). Trimming left V 3 bases short and J 5 bases short, with 20 bases between. The CDR3 is 16 amino acids. The DNA of the CDR3 is TGCAGTGCTAGTGGCATCACGGGAGTAGGTAACAATGAGCAGTTCTTC. Translated, it gives CSASGITGVGNNEQFF.

The rearrangement uses TRBV29-1 and TRBJ2-7; D is perhaps TRBD2 (5 bases). Trimming took off 7 bases at V and 5 bases at J, with 15 bases between the two ends. The CDR3 consists of 12 residues. The V gene's germline CDR1 is SQVTM and CDR2 ANQGSEA. The CDR3 loop is CSGGHGGNEQYF. For the CDR3, the DNA is TGCAGCGGCGGGCACGGCGGAAACGAGCAGTACTTC.

This clonotype appeared many times. The CDR3, as DNA: TGTGCCAGCAGCCCTAAGGGGGAGCAGTTCTTC. Translating it yields CASSPKGEQFF. The V call is TRBV12-3 or TRBV12-4, the J call TRBJ2-1; D may be TRBD1 (5 bases). Trimming took off 6 bases at V and 10 bases at J, with 10 bases between the two ends. CDR3 size: 11 residues.

This clonotype was seen only a few times. The rearrangement links TRBV20-1 to TRBJ2-3; maybe TRBD2 (7 bases). V lost 4 bases and J 5 bases, leaving 16 bases between the germline ends. The V gene's germline CDR1 is DFQATT and CDR2 SNEGSKA (reference sequence). This CDR3 comprises 14 residues. As DNA, the CDR3 is TGCAGTGCTATAGGCGGGGGCAGGGGAGATACGCAGTATTTT. Encoded protein: CSAIGGGRGDTQYF.

There are a few counts of this clonotype. The chain recombines TRBV12-3 or TRBV12-4 with TRBJ1-1, with D hard to call. Trimming removed 4 bases from V and 7 bases from J, with 16 bases in between. This CDR3 region has 14 residues. Here the CDR3 DNA reads TGTGCCAGCAGTTCCAACCGGGCCAGAGTTGAAGCTTTCTTT. Protein: CASSSNRARVEAFF.

This clonotype was observed a handful of times. V is TRBV11-2 and J is TRBJ2-7; 9 positions match TRBD2. V gave up 4 bases and J gave up 3 bases; unmatched junction bases: 13. The V gene's germline CDR1 is SGHAT and CDR2 FQNNGV. There are 17 residues in the CDR3. The CDR3 sequence: CASSSTIPGTSYYEQYF. CDR3 DNA: TGTGCCAGCAGCTCAACGATCCCCGGGACTAGCTACTACGAGCAGTACTTC.

The gene calls are TRBV6-1 and TRBJ2-3; D remains unclear. The CDR3 is 15 amino acids. CDR1 and CDR2 (germline): MNHNS, SASEGT. V was cut by 1 base and J by 3 bases, with 11 bases left in between. In DNA, the CDR3 is TGTGCCAGCAGTGAAGGTTCGACCGCAACAGATACGCAGTATTTT. Residues: CASSEGSTATDTQYF.

This clonotype was seen only a few times. The V call is TRBV5-1, the J call TRBJ2-2, with 8 bases fitting TRBD2. Germline V gene data show CDR1 as SGHRS and CDR2 as YFSETQ. The CDR3 is 15 amino acids. Germline trimming cut 6 bases from V and 3 bases from J; bases unmatched to any gene: 7. CDR3 amino acids: CASIPIAGYTGELFF. CDR3 in DNA: TGCGCCAGCATTCCCATAGCGGGGTACACCGGGGAGCTGTTTTTT.

The CDR3 DNA sequence: TGCAGCGTTGCAAGGGCAAGCTCCTACGAGCAGTACTTC. Translation: CSVARASSYEQYF. The chain uses TRBV29-1 and TRBJ2-7; D unresolved. Trimming cost V 4 bases and J 0 bases, with 10 bases left between them. This CDR3 is built from 13 residues. Germline assignment: CDR1 SQVTM and CDR2 ANQGSEA.

This clonotype has more than one count but fewer than ten. The gene calls are TRBV29-1 and TRBJ2-1, with D perhaps TRBD1 or TRBD2 (5 bases each). Germline lookup yields CDR1 SQVTM and CDR2 ANQGSEA. Trimming removed 5 bases at V and 8 bases at J, with 22 bases between. The length of the CDR3 is 15 residues. The CDR3 reads CSVSGTLYYSDEQFF. The CDR3 DNA follows: TGCAGCGTTTCCGGGACCCTCTACTACAGCGATGAGCAGTTCTTC.

This clonotype was counted only a few times. This rearrangement joins TRBV20-1 to TRBJ2-7, with D possibly matching TRBD1 (5 bases). V lost 7 bases to trimming and J lost 3 bases, with 10 bases between them. CDR1 is DFQATT, CDR2 SNEGSKA, per germline (reference sequence). The CDR3 contains 11 residues. CDR3 coding DNA: TGCAGTGGGACATGTGTCTACGAGCAGTACTTC. Its protein is CSGTCVYEQYF.

The rearrangement uses TRBV4-1 and TRBJ2-7; 10 bases line up with TRBD1. With 4 bases clipped from V and 6 bases from J, the junction kept 12 bases outside the gene matches. Germline CDR1 is MGHRA and CDR2 is YSYEKL. This CDR3 comprises 16 residues. The DNA of the CDR3 is TGCGCCAGCAGCCCTGACCCCGGGACAGGGGCAGGCGAGCAGTACTTC. Protein: CASSPDPGTGAGEQYF.

The chain has TRBV5-6 and TRBJ2-1, with 12 bases identical to TRBD2. In germline, CDR1 is SGHDT, CDR2 YYEEEE. V dropped 4 bases and J dropped 4; count of bases not matched to a gene: 6. CDR3 length: 16 residues. CDR3 region: CASSPLAGGGYNEQFF. In DNA form, the CDR3 reads TGTGCCAGCAGCCCTCTAGCGGGAGGGGGATACAATGAGCAGTTCTTC.

The chain uses TRBV2 and TRBJ1-6; D perhaps matches TRBD1 (6 bases). V lost 6 bases and J lost 7, with 13 bases in between. The CDR3 runs 14 residues. Germline assignment: CDR1 SNHLY and CDR2 FYNNEI. The CDR3 sequence: CASRQGIPNSPLHF. The DNA for the CDR3 is TGTGCCAGCAGGCAGGGGATTCCCAATTCACCCCTCCACTTT.

Only a few counts were recorded for this clonotype. This sequence joins TRBV5-1 and TRBJ2-2; 7 nucleotides align to TRBD1. Losses at the gene ends were 9 bases for V and 2 bases for J; bases not matched to a gene: 4. This CDR3 comprises 13 residues. The germline CDR1 and CDR2 sequences are SGHRS and YFSETQ. CDR3 in DNA: TGCGCCACGACAGGGTTCAACACCGGGGAGCTGTTTTTT. Translating it yields CATTGFNTGELFF.

The sample holds a few counts of this clonotype. The CDR3 sequence is CSARKSGTGTYEQYF. The CDR3 region has the DNA TGCAGTGCTAGGAAGTCCGGGACAGGGACCTACGAGCAGTACTTC. The V and J genes are TRBV20-1 and TRBJ2-7; 9 bases fit TRBD1. Germline V lookup: CDR1 DFQATT, CDR2 SNEGSKA (reference sequence). There are 15 residues in the CDR3. V lost 3 bases to trimming and J lost 2 bases; unmatched junction nucleotides: 8.

This chain links TRBV12-3 or TRBV12-4 with TRBJ2-1; D uncertain. Trimming shortened V by 6 bases and J by 5 bases, and 14 bases separated the two germline ends. This CDR3 region has 14 residues. The CDR3 DNA reads TGTGCCAGCAGATCTCAAGACGGAAACAATGAGCAGTTCTTC. Translating gives CASRSQDGNNEQFF.

This clonotype was counted between two and nine times. The chain recombines TRBV7-2 with TRBJ1-4, with D unclear. Germline V gene data show CDR1 as SGHTA and CDR2 as FQGNSA. The CDR3 covers 16 residues. The V end was cut by 5 bases, the J end by 7 bases, with 20 bases between. The CDR3 region is CASSPLGSGRGEKLFF. For the CDR3, the DNA is TGTGCCAGCAGCCCGCTAGGTTCCGGACGGGGTGAAAAACTGTTTTTT.